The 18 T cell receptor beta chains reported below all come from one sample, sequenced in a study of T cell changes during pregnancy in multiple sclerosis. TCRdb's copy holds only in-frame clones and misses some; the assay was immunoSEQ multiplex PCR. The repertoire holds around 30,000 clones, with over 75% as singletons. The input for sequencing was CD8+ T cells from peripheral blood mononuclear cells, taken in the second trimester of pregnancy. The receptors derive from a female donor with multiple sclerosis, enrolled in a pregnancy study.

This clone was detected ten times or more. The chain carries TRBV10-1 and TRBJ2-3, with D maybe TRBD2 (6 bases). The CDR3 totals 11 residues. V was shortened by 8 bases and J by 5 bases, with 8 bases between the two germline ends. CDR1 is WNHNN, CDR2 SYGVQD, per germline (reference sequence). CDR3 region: CASRAGDTQYF. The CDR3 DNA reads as TGCGCCAGCCGAGCGGGAGATACGCAGTATTTT.

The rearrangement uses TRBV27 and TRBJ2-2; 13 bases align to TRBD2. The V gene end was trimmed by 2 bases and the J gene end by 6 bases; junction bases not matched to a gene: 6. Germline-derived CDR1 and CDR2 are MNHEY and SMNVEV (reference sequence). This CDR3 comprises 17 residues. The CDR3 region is CASSLKGLAGVAGELFF. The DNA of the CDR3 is TGTGCCAGCAGTTTAAAAGGACTAGCGGGAGTCGCCGGGGAGCTGTTTTTT.

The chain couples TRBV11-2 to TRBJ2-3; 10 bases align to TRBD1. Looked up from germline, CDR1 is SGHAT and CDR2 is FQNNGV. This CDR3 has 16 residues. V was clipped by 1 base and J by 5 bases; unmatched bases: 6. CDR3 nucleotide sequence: TGTGCCAGCAGCTTAGTGGGACAGGGGCTCGTAGATACGCAGTATTTT. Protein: CASSLVGQGLVDTQYF.

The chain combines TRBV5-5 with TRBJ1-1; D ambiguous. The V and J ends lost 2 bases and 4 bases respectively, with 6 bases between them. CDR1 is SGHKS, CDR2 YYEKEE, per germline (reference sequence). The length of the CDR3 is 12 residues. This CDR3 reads CASSLSRTEAFF. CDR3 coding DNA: TGTGCCAGCAGCTTATCCCGCACTGAAGCTTTCTTT.

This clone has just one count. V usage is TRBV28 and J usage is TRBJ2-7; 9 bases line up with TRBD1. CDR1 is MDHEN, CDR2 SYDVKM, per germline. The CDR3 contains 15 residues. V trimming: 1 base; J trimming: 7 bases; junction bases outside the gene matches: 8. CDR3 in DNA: TGTGCCAGCAGTTTATTTACACAGGGGGCGGGTGAGCAGTACTTC. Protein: CASSLFTQGAGEQYF.

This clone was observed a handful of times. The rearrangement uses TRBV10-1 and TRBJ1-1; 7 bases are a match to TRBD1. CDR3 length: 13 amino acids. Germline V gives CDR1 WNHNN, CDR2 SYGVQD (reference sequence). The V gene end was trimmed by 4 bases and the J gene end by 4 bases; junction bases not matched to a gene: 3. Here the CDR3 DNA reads TGCGCCAGCAGTGCCAGGGGGAGCACTGAAGCTTTCTTT. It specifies CASSARGSTEAFF.

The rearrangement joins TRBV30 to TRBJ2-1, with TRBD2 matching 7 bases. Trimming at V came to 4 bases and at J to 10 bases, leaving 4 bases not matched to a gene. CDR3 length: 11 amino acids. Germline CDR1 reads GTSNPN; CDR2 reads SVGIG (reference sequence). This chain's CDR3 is CAWTQGGEQFF. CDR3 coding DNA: TGTGCCTGGACTCAGGGAGGGGAGCAGTTCTTC. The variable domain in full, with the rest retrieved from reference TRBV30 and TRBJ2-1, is SQTIHQWPATLVQPVGSPLSLECTVEGTSNPNLYWYRQAAGRGLQLLFYSVGIGQISSEVPQNLSASRPQDRQFILSSKKLLLSDSGFYLCAWTQGGEQFFGPGTRLTVL.

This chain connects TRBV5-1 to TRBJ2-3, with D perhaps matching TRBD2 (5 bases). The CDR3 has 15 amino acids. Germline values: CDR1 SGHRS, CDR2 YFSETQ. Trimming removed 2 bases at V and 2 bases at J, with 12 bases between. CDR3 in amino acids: CASSFAGGYTDTQYF. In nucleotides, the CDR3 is TGCGCCAGCAGCTTTGCGGGCGGTTACACAGATACGCAGTATTTT.

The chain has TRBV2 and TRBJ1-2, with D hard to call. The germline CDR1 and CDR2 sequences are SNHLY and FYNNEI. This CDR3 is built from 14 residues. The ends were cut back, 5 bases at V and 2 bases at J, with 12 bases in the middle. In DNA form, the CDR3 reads TGTGCCAGCAGTAACCTCGGTCCCAACTATGGCTACACCTTC. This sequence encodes CASSNLGPNYGYTF.

The CDR3 spells CASSDYPTVKREAFF. As DNA, the CDR3 is TGTGCCAGCAGTGATTACCCGACAGTAAAGCGTGAAGCTTTCTTT. This sequence joins TRBV28 and TRBJ1-1, with D maybe TRBD1 (5 bases). This CDR3 region has 15 residues. Trimming stripped 5 bases from V and 7 bases from J, with 20 bases between. Looked up from germline, CDR1 is MDHEN and CDR2 is SYDVKM.

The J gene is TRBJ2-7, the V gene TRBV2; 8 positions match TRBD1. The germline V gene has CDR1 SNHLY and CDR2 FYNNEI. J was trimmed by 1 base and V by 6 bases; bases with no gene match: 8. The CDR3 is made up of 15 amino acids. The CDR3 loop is CASSEGQDKSYEQYF. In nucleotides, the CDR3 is TGTGCCAGCAGCGAGGGACAGGACAAATCCTACGAGCAGTACTTC.

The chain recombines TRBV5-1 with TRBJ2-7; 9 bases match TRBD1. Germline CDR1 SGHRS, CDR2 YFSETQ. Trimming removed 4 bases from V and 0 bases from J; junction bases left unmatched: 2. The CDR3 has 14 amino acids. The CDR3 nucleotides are TGCGCCAGCAGCGTGGGACAGGGCTCCTACGAGCAGTACTTC. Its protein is CASSVGQGSYEQYF. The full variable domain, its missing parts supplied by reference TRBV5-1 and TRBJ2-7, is KAGVTQTPRYLIKTRGQQVTLSCSPISGHRSVSWYQQTPGQGLQFLFEYFSETQRNKGNFPGRFSGRQFSNSRSEMNVSTLELGDSALYLCASSVGQGSYEQYFGPGTRLTVT.

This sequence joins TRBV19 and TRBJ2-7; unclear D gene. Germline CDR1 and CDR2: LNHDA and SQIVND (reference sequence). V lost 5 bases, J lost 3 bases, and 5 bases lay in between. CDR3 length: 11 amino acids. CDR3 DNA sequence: TGTGCCAGTAGTTCGGTCTACGAGCAGTACTTC. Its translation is CASSSVYEQYF. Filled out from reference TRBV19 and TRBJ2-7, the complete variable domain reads DGGITQSPKYLFRKEGQNVTLSCEQNLNHDAMYWYRQDPGQGLRLIYYSQIVNDFQKGDIAEGYSVSREKKESFPLTVTSAQKNPTAFYLCASSSVYEQYFGPGTRLTVT.

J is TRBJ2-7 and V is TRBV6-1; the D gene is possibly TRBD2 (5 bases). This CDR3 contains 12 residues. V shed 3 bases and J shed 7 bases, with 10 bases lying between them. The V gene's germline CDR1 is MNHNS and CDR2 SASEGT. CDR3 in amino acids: CASSEEDWEQYF. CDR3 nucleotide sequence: TGTGCCAGCAGTGAGGAGGACTGGGAGCAGTACTTC.

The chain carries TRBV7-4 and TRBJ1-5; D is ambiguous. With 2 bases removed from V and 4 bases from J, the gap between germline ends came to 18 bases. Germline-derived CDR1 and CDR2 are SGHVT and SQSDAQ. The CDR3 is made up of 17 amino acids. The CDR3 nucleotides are TGTGCCAGCAGCTTACCTCCCTGGGCGGGTCTGAATCAGCCCCAGCATTTT. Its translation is CASSLPPWAGLNQPQHF. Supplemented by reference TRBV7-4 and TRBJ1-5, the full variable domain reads GAGVSQSPRYKVAKRGRDVALRCDSISGHVTLYWYRQTLGQGSEVLTYSQSDAQRDKSGRPSGRFSAERPERSVSTLKIQRTEQGDSAVYLCASSLPPWAGLNQPQHFGDGTRLSIL.

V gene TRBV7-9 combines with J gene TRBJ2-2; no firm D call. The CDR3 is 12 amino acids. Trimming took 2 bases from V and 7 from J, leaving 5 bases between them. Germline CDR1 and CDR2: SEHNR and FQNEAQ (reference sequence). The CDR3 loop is CASSLPSGELFF. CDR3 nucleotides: TGTGCCAGCAGCTTACCGAGCGGGGAGCTGTTTTTT.

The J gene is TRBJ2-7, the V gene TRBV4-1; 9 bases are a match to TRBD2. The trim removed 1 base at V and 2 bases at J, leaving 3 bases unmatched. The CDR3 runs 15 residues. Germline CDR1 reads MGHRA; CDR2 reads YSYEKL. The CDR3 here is CASSQGSSGTYEQYF. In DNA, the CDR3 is TGCGCCAGCAGCCAAGGCTCTAGCGGGACCTACGAGCAGTACTTC.

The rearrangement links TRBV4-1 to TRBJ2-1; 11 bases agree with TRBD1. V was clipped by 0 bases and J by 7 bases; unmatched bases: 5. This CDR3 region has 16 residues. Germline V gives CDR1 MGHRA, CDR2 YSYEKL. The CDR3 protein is CASSQDRDRGGNEQFF. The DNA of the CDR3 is TGCGCCAGCAGCCAAGATCGGGACAGGGGGGGAAATGAGCAGTTCTTC.